A single sample is the source of the 24 T cell receptor beta chains below, sequenced in a study of graft-versus-host responses after intestinal transplantation. TCRdb's table, derived via immunoSEQ multiplex PCR, lists solely in-frame clones and lacks some. In the table there are some 55,000 clones, about 90% of which are singletons. The source was PBMCs, collected 650 to 690 days after intestinal transplant. The receptors stem from a human patient who received an intestinal transplant, so some T cells may come from the graft donor.

This clone was detected only once. The junction shows a germline mismatch at one end, possibly a read error. The chain uses TRBV6-5 and TRBJ2-2; TRBD2 is a possible D gene (5 bases). The germline V gene encodes CDR1 MNHEY and CDR2 SVGAGI. This CDR3 region has 14 residues. The CDR3 bases are TGTGCCAGCAGTTACTCACCCAGGACCGGGGAGCTGCTTTTT. It is translated as CASSYSPRTGELLF.

This clone was counted only a few times. The V and J genes are TRBV4-1 and TRBJ2-3, with 8 bases that match TRBD2. With 0 bases clipped from V and 4 bases from J, the junction kept 6 bases outside the gene matches. The CDR3 has 16 residues. Germline CDR1 is MGHRA and CDR2 is YSYEKL. Here the CDR3 reads CASSQDPGGAADTQYF. Written as DNA, the CDR3 is TGCGCCAGCAGCCAAGATCCCGGGGGGGCGGCAGATACGCAGTATTTT.

This chain uses TRBV7-2 with TRBJ2-3, with 11 nucleotides matching TRBD2. Unmatched junction bases numbered 21, after V lost 4 bases and J lost 9 bases. Germline CDR1 SGHTA, CDR2 FQGNSA. The CDR3 totals 19 residues. In DNA form, the CDR3 reads TGTGCCAGCAGCTATAAGACTAGCGGGGTACCCTCTCCGGTCCTGACGCAGTATTTT. It encodes CASSYKTSGVPSPVLTQYF.

Only one count was recorded for this clone. The J gene is TRBJ2-3, the V gene TRBV4-2; D may match TRBD1 or TRBD2 (5 bases each). The V end was cut by 4 bases, the J end by 5 bases, with 22 bases between. Per germline, CDR1 LGHNA and CDR2 YNFKEQ. The CDR3 is 17 amino acids. The CDR3 spells CASSPRQNDRGQDTQYF. The CDR3 region has the DNA TGTGCCAGCAGCCCAAGACAGAATGACCGGGGTCAAGATACGCAGTATTTT.

The chain links TRBV10-3 to TRBJ2-7; 12 nucleotides align to TRBD1. The ends lost 6 bases at V and 4 bases at J; junction bases unmatched: 7. The CDR3 runs 15 residues. Germline assignment: CDR1 ENHRY and CDR2 SYGVKD. CDR3 bases: TGTGCCATCAGACCCGGGACAGGGGGCGCATACGAGCAGTACTTC. This sequence encodes CAIRPGTGGAYEQYF.

This clone appeared a single time. An end of the junction differs from the germline gene, which may be a read error. The chain is built from TRBV10-3 and TRBJ2-7; TRBD2 aligns across 8 bases. The length of the CDR3 is 17 residues. The germline gives CDR1 ENHRY, CDR2 SYGVKD. The CDR3 here is CAMSEFSGTGGWHEQYF. The CDR3 DNA follows: TGTGCCATGAGTGAATTTAGCGGGACCGGAGGATGGCACGAGCAGTACTTC.

This rearrangement joins TRBV9 to TRBJ1-1, with TRBD1 identical over 7 bases. V shed 4 bases and J 4 bases; nucleotides not matched to a gene: 4. CDR1 and CDR2 (germline): SGDLS, YYNGEE. CDR3 size: 13 residues. The CDR3 sequence is CASSLTGSTEAFF. For the CDR3, the DNA is TGTGCCAGCAGCCTGACAGGGAGCACTGAAGCTTTCTTT.

The CDR3 DNA reads TGTGCCAGCAAACGACAGGGGAACACTGAAGCTTTCTTT. Protein: CASKRQGNTEAFF. The chain is built from TRBV2 and TRBJ1-1; 7 positions agree with TRBD1. Unmatched junction bases numbered 3, after V lost 7 bases and J lost 1 base. The CDR3 runs to 13 residues. Germline V CDR1 and CDR2: SNHLY, FYNNEI.

Concerning this clone itself: The same CDR3 is also encoded by other DNA sequences in this sample. The J gene is TRBJ1-2, the V gene TRBV14; no definite D call. The CDR3 covers 13 residues. Germline values: CDR1 SGHDN, CDR2 FVKESK. The V gene lost 4 bases and the J gene lost 8 bases, with 14 bases spanning the gap. Written as DNA, the CDR3 is TGTGCCAGCAGCCCAGAGAACATGAACGGCTACACCTTC. Amino acids: CASSPENMNGYTF.

The chain links TRBV19 to TRBJ1-4; D gene unclear. Trimming removed 6 bases from V and 0 bases from J, with 8 bases in between. The CDR3 runs to 14 residues. Germline loops: CDR1 LNHDA, CDR2 SQIVND (reference sequence). The chain's CDR3 is CASRGLATNEKLFF. In DNA, the CDR3 is TGTGCCAGTAGGGGTCTTGCAACTAATGAAAAACTGTTTTTT. Complete variable domain (other parts from reference TRBV19 and TRBJ1-4): DGGITQSPKYLFRKEGQNVTLSCEQNLNHDAMYWYRQDPGQGLRLIYYSQIVNDFQKGDIAEGYSVSREKKESFPLTVTSAQKNPTAFYLCASRGLATNEKLFFGSGTQLSVL.

The genes are TRBV4-2 and TRBJ2-3; possible D gene TRBD2, 6 bases. Germline values: CDR1 LGHNA, CDR2 YNFKEQ. Trimming pared 1 base from V and 3 bases from J, leaving 11 bases between. The CDR3 loop spans 15 amino acids. CDR3 amino acids: CASSQGGVVTDTQYF. The CDR3 nucleotides read TGTGCCAGCAGCCAAGGCGGGGTAGTAACAGATACGCAGTATTTT.

This rearrangement joins TRBV5-4 to TRBJ1-3; TRBD1 might be the D (6 bases). Trimming pared 5 bases from V and 0 bases from J, leaving 15 bases between. The CDR3 runs 16 residues. Per germline, CDR1 SGHNT and CDR2 YYREEE (reference sequence). As DNA, the CDR3 is TGTGCCAGCAGGCCCAGGGGAAAGAACTCTGGAAACACCATATATTTT. Protein: CASRPRGKNSGNTIYF.

The chain carries TRBV6-6 and TRBJ1-1; TRBD1 matches 7 bases. Germline CDR1 and CDR2: MNHNY and SVGAGI (reference sequence). With 4 bases clipped from V and 5 bases from J, the junction kept 10 bases outside the gene matches. CDR3 length: 15 residues. Here the CDR3 DNA reads TGTGCCAGCAGTTTGTGGACAGGAATAGGGACTGAAGCTTTCTTT. It codes for CASSLWTGIGTEAFF.

As for this clone: The junction shows a germline mismatch at one end, possibly a read error. The chain has TRBV7-9 and TRBJ1-1; D remains unclear. There are 13 residues in the CDR3. Germline loops: CDR1 SEHNR, CDR2 FQNEAQ (reference sequence). The chain's CDR3 is CASSKGGGREVFF. CDR3 bases: TGTGCCAGCAGCAAGGGCGGCGGGCGTGAAGTTTTCTTT. The variable domain in full, completed from reference TRBV7-9 and TRBJ1-1, reads DTGVSQNPRHKITKRGQNVTFRCDPISEHNRLYWYRQTLGQGPEFLTYFQNEAQLEKSRLLSDRFSAERPKGSFSTLEIQRTEQGDSAMYLCASSKGGGREVFFGQGTRLTVV.

The gene calls are TRBV29-1 and TRBJ2-7; 9 bases align to TRBD1. Germline lookup yields CDR1 SQVTM and CDR2 ANQGSEA. CDR3 size: 13 residues. V trimming: 5 bases; J trimming: 2 bases; junction bases outside the gene matches: 4. The CDR3, as DNA: TGCAGCGTTCGGACAGGGGAACCCTACGAGCAGTACTTC. It yields the protein CSVRTGEPYEQYF.

This chain links TRBV4-1 with TRBJ1-2; maybe TRBD1 (6 bases). This CDR3 has 15 amino acids. Germline loops: CDR1 MGHRA, CDR2 YSYEKL. V shed 10 bases and J shed 3 bases, with 21 bases lying between them. CDR3 in amino acids: CATQGRSGTDYGYTF. The CDR3 nucleotides are TGCGCCACACAGGGTCGTTCCGGGACGGACTATGGCTACACCTTC.

This chain joins TRBV4-2 and TRBJ2-3, with 7 bases lining up with TRBD2. Germline V gene data show CDR1 as LGHNA and CDR2 as YNFKEQ. This CDR3 spans 16 amino acids. J lost 0 bases, V lost 4 bases, and 7 bases had no gene match. CDR3 nucleotide sequence: TGTGCCAGCAGCCTTAAGCTAGCGGTGAGCACAGATACGCAGTATTTT. This translates into CASSLKLAVSTDTQYF.

The CDR3 here is CASSSRIFGELFF. CDR3 bases: TGTGCCAGCAGTTCGCGAATATTTGGGGAGCTGTTTTTT. This sequence joins TRBV27 and TRBJ2-2, with D unclear. V shed 4 bases and J shed 8 bases, with 11 bases lying between them. CDR1 is MNHEY, CDR2 SMNVEV, per germline (reference sequence). The CDR3 has 13 residues.

This chain joins TRBV6-1 and TRBJ1-4; D gene uncertain. CDR1 MNHNS and CDR2 SASEGT come from the germline V gene. There are 15 residues in the CDR3. V dropped 3 bases and J dropped 7 bases, with 15 bases sitting between them. The CDR3 DNA reads as TGTGCCAGCAGTGACCTCCTTGGGCGGAGTGAAAAACTGTTTTTT. It specifies CASSDLLGRSEKLFF.

This chain uses TRBV21-1 with TRBJ2-7; the table's D gene call, TRBD1, was not cross checked with the DNA. TRBV21-1 is deemed a pseudogene. The length of the CDR3 is 20 residues. The CDR3 DNA is TGTGCCAGCAGCAAAGCTTGGAAGATTTATGACAGGCCAGGAGTCTACGAGCAGTACTTC. Translating gives CASSKAWKIYDRPGVYEQYF.

The CDR3 protein is CASSFRGGHTDTQYF. The CDR3 DNA follows: TGTGCCAGCAGCTTCCGGGGGGGCCACACAGATACGCAGTATTTT. The V call is TRBV7-8, the J call TRBJ2-3; the match to TRBD2 covers 8 bases. CDR3 length: 15 amino acids. V shed 3 bases, J shed 2 bases, and the junction held 4 bases outside the gene matches. Germline CDR1 is SGHVS and CDR2 is FQNEAQ.

The chain combines TRBV5-6 with TRBJ2-7, with D perhaps TRBD1 (6 bases). Germline CDR1 reads SGHDT; CDR2 reads YYEEEE. V lost 4 bases to trimming and J lost 2 bases, with 16 bases between them. This CDR3 is 15 amino acids long. The CDR3 DNA reads as TGTGCCAGCAGCCCCGGACAGAGAAACACCTACGAGCAGTACTTC. It yields the protein CASSPGQRNTYEQYF. Combining the CDR3 with reference TRBV5-6 and TRBJ2-7 gives the whole variable domain DAGVTQSPTHLIKTRGQQVTLRCSPKSGHDTVSWYQQALGQGPQFIFQYYEEEERQRGNFPDRFSGHQFPNYSSELNVNALLLGDSALYLCASSPGQRNTYEQYFGPGTRLTVT.

The chain joins TRBV2 to TRBJ2-2; maybe TRBD1 (7 bases). Between the trimmed V and J ends, which lost 3 bases and 5 bases, there was a span of 22 bases. This CDR3 is 18 amino acids long. Germline assignment: CDR1 SNHLY and CDR2 FYNNEI. The CDR3 nucleotides are TGTGCCAGCAGTGACTTGGCGCTGGGCAGGGGGAGGACCGGGGAGCTGTTTTTT. Its translation is CASSDLALGRGRTGELFF.

This rearrangement joins TRBV19 to TRBJ1-5; D is ambiguous. The CDR3 has 15 amino acids. Deletions cut 3 bases from V and 3 bases from J, with 12 bases between. Germline-derived CDR1 and CDR2 are LNHDA and SQIVND (reference sequence). CDR3 sequence reads: CASSITELLNQPQHF. The CDR3 DNA reads TGTGCCAGTAGTATTACGGAGTTACTCAATCAGCCCCAGCATTTT.